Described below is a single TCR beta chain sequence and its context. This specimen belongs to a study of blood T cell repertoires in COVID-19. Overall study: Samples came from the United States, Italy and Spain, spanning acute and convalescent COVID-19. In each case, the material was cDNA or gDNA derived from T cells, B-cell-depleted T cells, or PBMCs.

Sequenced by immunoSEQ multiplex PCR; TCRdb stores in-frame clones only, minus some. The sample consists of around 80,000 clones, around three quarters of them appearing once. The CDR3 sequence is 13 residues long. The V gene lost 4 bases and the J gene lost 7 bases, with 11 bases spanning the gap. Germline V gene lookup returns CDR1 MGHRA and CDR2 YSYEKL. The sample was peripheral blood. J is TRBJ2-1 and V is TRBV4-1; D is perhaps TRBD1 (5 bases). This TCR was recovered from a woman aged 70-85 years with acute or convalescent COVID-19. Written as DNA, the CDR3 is TGCGCCAGCAGCCCTCCCCAGGGAAATGAGCAGTTCTTC. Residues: CASSPPQGNEQFF.